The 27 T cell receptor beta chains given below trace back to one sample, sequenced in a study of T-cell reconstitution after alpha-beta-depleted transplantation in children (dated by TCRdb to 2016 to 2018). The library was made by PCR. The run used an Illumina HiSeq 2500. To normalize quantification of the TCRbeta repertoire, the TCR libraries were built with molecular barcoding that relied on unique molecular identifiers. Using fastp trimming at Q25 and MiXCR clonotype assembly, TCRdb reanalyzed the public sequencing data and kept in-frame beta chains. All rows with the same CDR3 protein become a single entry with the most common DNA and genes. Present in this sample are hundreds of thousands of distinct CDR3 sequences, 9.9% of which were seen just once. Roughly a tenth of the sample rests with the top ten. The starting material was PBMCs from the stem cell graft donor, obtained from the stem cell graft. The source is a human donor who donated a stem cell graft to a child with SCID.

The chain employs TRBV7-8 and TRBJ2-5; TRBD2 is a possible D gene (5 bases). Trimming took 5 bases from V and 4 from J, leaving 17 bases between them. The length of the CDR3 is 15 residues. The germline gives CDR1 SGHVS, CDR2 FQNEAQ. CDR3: CASSVLVGKRETQYF. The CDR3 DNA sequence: TGTGCCAGCAGCGTTTTGGTCGGGAAGAGAGAGACCCAGTACTTC.

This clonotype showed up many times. The CDR3 sequence is CASSWTSGGGQNIQYF. The CDR3 nucleotides read TGTGCCAGCAGCTGGACTAGCGGGGGGGGTCAAAACATTCAGTACTTC. The chain uses TRBV13 and TRBJ2-4; 15 positions agree with TRBD2. This CDR3 is built from 16 residues. The germline CDR1 and CDR2 sequences are PRHDT and FYEKMQ (reference sequence). The junction had 3 bases not matched to a gene; V was cut back by 4 bases and J by 5 bases.

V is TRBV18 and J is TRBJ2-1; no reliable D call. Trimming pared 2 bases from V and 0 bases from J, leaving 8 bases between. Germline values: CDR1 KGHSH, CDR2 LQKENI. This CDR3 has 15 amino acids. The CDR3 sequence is CASSPESFSYNEQFF. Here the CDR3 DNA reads TGTGCCAGCTCACCAGAGTCCTTCTCCTACAATGAGCAGTTCTTC.

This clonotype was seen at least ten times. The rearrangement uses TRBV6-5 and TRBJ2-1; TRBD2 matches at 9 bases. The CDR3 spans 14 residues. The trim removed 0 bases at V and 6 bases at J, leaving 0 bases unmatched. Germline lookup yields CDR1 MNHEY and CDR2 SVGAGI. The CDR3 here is CASSYSRGGNEQFF. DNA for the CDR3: TGTGCCAGCAGTTACTCGCGGGGGGGCAATGAGCAGTTCTTC.

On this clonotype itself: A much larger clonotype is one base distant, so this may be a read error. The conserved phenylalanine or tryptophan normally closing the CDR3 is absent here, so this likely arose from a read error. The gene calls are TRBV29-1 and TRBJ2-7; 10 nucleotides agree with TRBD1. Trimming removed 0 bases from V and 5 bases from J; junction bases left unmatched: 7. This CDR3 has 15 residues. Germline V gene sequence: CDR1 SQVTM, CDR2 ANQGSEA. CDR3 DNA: TGCAGCGTTGAAGACAGGGGACAGGGGCACAACGAGCAGTACCTC. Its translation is CSVEDRGQGHNEQYL.

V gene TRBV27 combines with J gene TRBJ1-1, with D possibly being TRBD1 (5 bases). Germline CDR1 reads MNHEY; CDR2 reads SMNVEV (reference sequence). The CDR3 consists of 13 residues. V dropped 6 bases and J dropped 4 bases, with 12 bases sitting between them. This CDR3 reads CASRRGQITEAFF. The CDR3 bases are TGTGCCAGCAGGAGGGGCCAGATCACTGAAGCTTTCTTT.

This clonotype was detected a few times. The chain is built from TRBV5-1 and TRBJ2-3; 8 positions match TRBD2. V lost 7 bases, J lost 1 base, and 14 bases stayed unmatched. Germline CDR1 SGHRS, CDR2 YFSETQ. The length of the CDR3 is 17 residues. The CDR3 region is CASSIARKAGGTDTQYF. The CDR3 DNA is TGCGCCAGCTCCATCGCCCGAAAAGCGGGGGGCACAGATACGCAGTATTTT.

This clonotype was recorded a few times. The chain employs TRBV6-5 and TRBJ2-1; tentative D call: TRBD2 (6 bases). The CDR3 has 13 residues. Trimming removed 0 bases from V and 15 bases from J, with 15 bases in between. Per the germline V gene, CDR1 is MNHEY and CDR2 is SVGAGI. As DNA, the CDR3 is TGTGCCAGCAGTTACTCGAAAGGACTACCGCCGTTCTTC. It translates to CASSYSKGLPPFF.

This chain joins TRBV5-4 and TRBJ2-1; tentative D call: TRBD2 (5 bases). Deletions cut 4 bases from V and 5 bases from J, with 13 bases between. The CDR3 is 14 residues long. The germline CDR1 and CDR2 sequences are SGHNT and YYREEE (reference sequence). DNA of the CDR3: TGTGCCAGCAGCCGTGGCGGGCCGGACAATGAGCAGTTCTTC. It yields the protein CASSRGGPDNEQFF.

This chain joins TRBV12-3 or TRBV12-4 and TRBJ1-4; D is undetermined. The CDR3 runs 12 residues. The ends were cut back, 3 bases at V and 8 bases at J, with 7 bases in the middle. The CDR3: CASSFYWEKLFF. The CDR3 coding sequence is TGTGCCAGCAGTTTCTATTGGGAAAAACTGTTTTTT.

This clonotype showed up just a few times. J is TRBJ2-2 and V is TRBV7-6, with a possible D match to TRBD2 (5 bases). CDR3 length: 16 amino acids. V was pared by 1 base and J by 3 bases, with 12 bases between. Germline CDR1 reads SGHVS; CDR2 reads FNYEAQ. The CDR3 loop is CASSLVVSGYTGELFF. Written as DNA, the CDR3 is TGTGCCAGCAGCTTAGTCGTCTCGGGGTACACCGGGGAGCTGTTTTTT.

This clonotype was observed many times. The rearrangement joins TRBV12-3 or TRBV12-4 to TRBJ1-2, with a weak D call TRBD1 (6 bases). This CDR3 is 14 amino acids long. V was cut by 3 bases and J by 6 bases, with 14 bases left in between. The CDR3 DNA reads TGTGCCAGCAGTTTTTGGGGGCCTCCACATGGCTACACCTTC. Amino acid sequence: CASSFWGPPHGYTF.

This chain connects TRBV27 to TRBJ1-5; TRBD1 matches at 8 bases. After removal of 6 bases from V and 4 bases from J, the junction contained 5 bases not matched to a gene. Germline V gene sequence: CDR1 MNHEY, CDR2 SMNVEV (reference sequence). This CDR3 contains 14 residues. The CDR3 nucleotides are TGTGCCAGCAGGACAGGGGCTCAGAATCAGCCCCAGCATTTT. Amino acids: CASRTGAQNQPQHF.

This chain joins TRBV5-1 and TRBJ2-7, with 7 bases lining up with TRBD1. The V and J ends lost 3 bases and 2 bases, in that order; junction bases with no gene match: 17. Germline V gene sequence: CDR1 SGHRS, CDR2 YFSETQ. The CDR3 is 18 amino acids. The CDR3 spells CASSSLTSGTENPYEQYF. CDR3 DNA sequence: TGCGCCAGCAGCTCCCTAACTTCCGGGACAGAAAACCCCTACGAGCAGTACTTC.

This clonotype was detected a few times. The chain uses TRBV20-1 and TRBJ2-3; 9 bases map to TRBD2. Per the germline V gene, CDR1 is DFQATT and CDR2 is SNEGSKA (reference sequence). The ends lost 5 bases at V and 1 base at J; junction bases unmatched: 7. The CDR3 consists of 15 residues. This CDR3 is CSAQRERGGTDTQYF. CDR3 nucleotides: TGCAGTGCTCAGAGGGAGCGGGGGGGCACAGATACGCAGTATTTT.

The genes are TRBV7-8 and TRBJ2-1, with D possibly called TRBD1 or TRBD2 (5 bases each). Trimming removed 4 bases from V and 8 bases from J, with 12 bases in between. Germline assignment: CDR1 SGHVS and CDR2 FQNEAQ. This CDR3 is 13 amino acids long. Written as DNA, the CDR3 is TGTGCCAGCAGCTGGGTGCAGGGAGATGAGCAGTTCTTC. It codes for CASSWVQGDEQFF.

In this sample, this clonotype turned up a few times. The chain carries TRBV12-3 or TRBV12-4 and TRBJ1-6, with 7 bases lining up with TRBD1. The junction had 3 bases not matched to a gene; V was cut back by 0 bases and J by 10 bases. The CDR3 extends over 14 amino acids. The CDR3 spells CASSLAGRGSPLHF. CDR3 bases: TGTGCCAGCAGTTTAGCGGGCAGGGGGTCACCCCTCCACTTT.

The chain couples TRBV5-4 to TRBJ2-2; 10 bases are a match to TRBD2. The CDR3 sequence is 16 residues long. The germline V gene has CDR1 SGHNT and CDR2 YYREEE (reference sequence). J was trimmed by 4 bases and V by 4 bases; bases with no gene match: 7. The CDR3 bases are TGTGCCAGCAGCGCCAGCGGGGGGGCCGTCACCGGGGAGCTGTTTTTT. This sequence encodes CASSASGGAVTGELFF.

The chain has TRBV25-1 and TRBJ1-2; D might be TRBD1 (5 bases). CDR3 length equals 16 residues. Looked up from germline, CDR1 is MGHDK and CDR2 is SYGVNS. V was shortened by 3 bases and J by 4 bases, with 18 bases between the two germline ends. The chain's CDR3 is CASSDEWGRSIYGYTF. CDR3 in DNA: TGTGCCAGCAGTGACGAATGGGGCAGGAGCATCTATGGCTACACCTTC.

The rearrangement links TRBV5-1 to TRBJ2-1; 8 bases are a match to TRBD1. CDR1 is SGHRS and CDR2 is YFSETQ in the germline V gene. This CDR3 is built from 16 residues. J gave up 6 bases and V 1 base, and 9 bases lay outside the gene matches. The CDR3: CASSLRSGGLGNEQFF. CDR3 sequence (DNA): TGCGCCAGCAGCTTGAGGTCAGGGGGCTTAGGCAATGAGCAGTTCTTC.

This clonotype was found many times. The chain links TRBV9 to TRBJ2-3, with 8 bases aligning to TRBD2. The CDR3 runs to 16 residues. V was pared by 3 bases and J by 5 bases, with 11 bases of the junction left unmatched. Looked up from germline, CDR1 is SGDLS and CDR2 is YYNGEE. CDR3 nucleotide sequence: TGTGCCAGCAGCGCCACCACCGCAGCGGGGGTAGATACGCAGTATTTT. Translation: CASSATTAAGVDTQYF.

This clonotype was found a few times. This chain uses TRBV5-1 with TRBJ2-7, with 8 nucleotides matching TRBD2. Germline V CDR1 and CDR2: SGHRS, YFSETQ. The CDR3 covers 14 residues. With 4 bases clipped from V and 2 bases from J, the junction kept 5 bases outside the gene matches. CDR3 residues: CASSPMGLAYEQYF. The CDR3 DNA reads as TGCGCCAGCAGCCCAATGGGACTAGCCTACGAGCAGTACTTC. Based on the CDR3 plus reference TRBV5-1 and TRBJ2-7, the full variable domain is KAGVTQTPRYLIKTRGQQVTLSCSPISGHRSVSWYQQTPGQGLQFLFEYFSETQRNKGNFPGRFSGRQFSNSRSEMNVSTLELGDSALYLCASSPMGLAYEQYFGPGTRLTVT.

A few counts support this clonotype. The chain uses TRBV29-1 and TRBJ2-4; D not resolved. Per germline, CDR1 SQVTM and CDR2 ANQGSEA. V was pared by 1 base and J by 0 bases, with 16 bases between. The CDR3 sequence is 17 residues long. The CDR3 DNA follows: TGCAGCGTTGAAGCGAAAGGCAGGCGATTAGCCAAAAACATTCAGTACTTC. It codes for CSVEAKGRRLAKNIQYF.

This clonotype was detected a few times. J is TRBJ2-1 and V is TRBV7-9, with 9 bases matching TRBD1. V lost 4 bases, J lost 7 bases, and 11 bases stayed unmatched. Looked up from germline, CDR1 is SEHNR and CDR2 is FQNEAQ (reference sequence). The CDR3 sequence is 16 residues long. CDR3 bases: TGTGCCAGCAGCTCCGGGACAGGGTCACGGCCAAATGAGCAGTTCTTC. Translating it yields CASSSGTGSRPNEQFF. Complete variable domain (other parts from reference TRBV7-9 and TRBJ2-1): DTGVSQNPRHKITKRGQNVTFRCDPISEHNRLYWYRQTLGQGPEFLTYFQNEAQLEKSRLLSDRFSAERPKGSFSTLEIQRTEQGDSAMYLCASSSGTGSRPNEQFFGPGTRLTVL.

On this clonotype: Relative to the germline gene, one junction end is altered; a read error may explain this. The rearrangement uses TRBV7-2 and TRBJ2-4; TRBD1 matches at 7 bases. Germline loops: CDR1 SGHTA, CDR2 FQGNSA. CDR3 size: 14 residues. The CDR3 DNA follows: TGTGCCAGCAGCTTAGGGAGCCAATGGGACAGAGCGAACTTC. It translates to CASSLGSQWDRANF.

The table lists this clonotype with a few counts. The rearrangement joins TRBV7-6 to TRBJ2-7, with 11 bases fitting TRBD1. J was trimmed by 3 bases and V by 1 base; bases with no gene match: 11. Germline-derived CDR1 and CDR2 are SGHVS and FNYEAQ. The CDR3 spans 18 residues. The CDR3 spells CASSLVSFGGTGGYEQYF. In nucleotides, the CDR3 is TGTGCCAGCAGCTTAGTTTCTTTCGGGGGGACAGGGGGCTACGAGCAGTACTTC. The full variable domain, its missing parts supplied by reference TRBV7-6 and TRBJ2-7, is GAGVSQSPRYKVTKRGQDVALRCDPISGHVSLYWYRQALGQGPEFLTYFNYEAQQDKSGLPNDRFSAERPEGSISTLTIQRTEQRDSAMYRCASSLVSFGGTGGYEQYFGPGTRLTVT.

The CDR3 loop is CSARGVVRGSTDTQYF. The CDR3, as DNA: TGCAGTGCTAGAGGAGTAGTAAGGGGGAGCACAGATACGCAGTATTTT. The chain is built from TRBV20-1 and TRBJ2-3, with a tentative D call TRBD1 (6 bases). Trimming removed 1 base at V and 0 bases at J, with 14 bases between. Germline assignment: CDR1 DFQATT and CDR2 SNEGSKA (reference sequence). CDR3 length: 16 amino acids.